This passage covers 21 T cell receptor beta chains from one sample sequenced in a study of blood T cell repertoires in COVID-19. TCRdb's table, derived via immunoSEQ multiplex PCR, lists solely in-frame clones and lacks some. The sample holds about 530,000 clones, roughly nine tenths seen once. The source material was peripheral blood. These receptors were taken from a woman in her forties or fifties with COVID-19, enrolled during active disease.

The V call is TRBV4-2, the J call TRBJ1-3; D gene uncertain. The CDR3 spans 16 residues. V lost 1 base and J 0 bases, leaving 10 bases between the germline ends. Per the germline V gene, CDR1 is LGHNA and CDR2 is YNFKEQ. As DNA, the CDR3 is TGTGCCAGCAGCCAAGGGGGAGGGCACTCTGGAAACACCATATATTTT. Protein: CASSQGGGHSGNTIYF.

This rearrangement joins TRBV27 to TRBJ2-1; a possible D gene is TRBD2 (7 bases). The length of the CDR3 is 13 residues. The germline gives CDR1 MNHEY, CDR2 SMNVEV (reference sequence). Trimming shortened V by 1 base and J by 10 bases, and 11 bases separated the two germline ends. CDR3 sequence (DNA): TGTGCCAGCAGTTTATGGGGGCGGGGGGAGCAGTTCTTC. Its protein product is CASSLWGRGEQFF.

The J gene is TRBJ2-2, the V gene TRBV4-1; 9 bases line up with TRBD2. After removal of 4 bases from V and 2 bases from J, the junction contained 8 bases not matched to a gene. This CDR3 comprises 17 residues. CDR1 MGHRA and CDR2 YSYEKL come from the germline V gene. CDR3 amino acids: CASSPEAGGINTGELFF. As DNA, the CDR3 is TGCGCCAGCAGCCCGGAAGCGGGGGGAATTAACACCGGGGAGCTGTTTTTT.

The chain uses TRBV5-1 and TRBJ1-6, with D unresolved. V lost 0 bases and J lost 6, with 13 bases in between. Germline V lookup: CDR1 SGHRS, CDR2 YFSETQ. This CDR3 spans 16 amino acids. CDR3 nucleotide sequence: TGCGCCAGCAGCTTGGTTCTTTCGTCGGGTAATTCACCCCTCCACTTT. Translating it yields CASSLVLSSGNSPLHF.

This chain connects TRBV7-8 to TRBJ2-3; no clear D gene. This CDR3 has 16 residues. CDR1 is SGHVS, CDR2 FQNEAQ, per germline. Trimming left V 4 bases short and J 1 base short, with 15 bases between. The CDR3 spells CASSSPAATGTDTQYF. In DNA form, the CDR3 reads TGTGCCAGCAGCTCGCCGGCTGCGACTGGCACAGATACGCAGTATTTT. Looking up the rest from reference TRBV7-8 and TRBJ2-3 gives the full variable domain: GAGVSQSPRYKVAKRGQDVALRCDPISGHVSLFWYQQALGQGPEFLTYFQNEAQLDKSGLPSDRFFAERPEGSVSTLKIQRTQQEDSAVYLCASSSPAATGTDTQYFGPGTRLTVL.

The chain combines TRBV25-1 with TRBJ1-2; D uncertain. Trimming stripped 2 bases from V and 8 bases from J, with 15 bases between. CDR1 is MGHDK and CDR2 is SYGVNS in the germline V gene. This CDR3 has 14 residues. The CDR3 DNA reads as TGTGCCAGCAGTGAAAAGAACGGTTTGAGGGGCTACACCTTC. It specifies CASSEKNGLRGYTF.

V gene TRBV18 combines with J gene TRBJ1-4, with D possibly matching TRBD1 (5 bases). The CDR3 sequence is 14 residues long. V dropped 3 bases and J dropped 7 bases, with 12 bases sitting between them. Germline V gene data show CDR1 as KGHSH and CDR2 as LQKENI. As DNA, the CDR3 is TGTGCCAGCTCACCTGCGGGACGCCCTGAAAAACTGTTTTTT. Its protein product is CASSPAGRPEKLFF.

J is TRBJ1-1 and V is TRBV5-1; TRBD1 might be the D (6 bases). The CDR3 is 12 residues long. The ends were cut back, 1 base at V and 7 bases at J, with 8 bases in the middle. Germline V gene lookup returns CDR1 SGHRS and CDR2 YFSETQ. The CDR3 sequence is CASSLSDSEAFF. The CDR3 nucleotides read TGCGCCAGCAGCTTGTCGGACAGTGAAGCTTTCTTT. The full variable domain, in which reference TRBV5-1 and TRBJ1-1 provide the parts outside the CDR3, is KAGVTQTPRYLIKTRGQQVTLSCSPISGHRSVSWYQQTPGQGLQFLFEYFSETQRNKGNFPGRFSGRQFSNSRSEMNVSTLELGDSALYLCASSLSDSEAFFGQGTRLTVV.

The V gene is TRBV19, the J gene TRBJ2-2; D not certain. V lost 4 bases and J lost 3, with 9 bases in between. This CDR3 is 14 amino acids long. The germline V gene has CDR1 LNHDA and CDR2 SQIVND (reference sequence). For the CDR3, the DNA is TGTGCCAGTAGTACTACTCGGGACACCGGGGAGCTGTTTTTT. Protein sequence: CASSTTRDTGELFF.

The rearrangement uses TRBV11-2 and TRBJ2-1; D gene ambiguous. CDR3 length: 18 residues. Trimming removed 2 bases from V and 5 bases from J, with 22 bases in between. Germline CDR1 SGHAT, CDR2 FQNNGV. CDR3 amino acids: CASSLISWAAGLHNEQFF. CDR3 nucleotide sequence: TGTGCCAGCAGCTTAATATCGTGGGCAGCCGGTCTCCACAATGAGCAGTTCTTC.

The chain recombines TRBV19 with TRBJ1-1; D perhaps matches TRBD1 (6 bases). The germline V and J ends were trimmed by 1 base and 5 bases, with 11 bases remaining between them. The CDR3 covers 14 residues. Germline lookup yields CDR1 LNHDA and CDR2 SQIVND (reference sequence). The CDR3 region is CASSIGGPGTEAFF. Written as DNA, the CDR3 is TGTGCCAGTAGTATAGGGGGGCCGGGAACTGAAGCTTTCTTT.

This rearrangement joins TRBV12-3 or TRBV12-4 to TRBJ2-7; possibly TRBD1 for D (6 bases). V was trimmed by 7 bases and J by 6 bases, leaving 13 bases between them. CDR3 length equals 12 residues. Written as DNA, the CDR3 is TGTGCCAGCACCCTCAGAGGGGGCGAGCAGTACTTC. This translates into CASTLRGGEQYF.

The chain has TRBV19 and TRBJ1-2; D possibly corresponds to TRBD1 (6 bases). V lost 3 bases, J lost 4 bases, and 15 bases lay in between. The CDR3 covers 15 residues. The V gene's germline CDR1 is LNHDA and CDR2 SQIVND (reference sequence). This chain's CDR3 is CASSIVGQQSYGYTF. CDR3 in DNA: TGTGCCAGTAGTATCGTGGGACAACAAAGCTATGGCTACACCTTC.

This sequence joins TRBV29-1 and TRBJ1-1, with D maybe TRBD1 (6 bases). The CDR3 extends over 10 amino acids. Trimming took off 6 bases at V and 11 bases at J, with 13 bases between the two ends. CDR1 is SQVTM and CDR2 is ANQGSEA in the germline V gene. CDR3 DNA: TGCAGCGTCTCGCCCAGGGGTGCTTTCTTT. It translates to CSVSPRGAFF.

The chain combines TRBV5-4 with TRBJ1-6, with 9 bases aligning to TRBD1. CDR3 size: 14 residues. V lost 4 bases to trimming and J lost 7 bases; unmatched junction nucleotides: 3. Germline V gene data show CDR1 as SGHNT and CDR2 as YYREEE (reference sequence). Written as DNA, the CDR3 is TGTGCCAGCAGCCCAGACAGGGGGAATTCACCCCTCCACTTT. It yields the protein CASSPDRGNSPLHF.

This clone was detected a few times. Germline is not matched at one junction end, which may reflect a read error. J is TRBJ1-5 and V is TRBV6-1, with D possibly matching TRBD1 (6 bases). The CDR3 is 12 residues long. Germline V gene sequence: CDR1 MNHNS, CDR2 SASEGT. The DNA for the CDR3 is TGTGCCAGCAGTGAAGGAATACCGGGACACGTTTTT. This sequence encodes CASSEGIPGHVF.

The chain's CDR3 is CASSGHLTGRLFF. CDR3 sequence (DNA): TGTGCCAGCAGCGGACATTTAACAGGGCGTCTGTTTTTT. This rearrangement joins TRBV9 to TRBJ1-4, with D tentatively TRBD1 (6 bases). This CDR3 is 13 amino acids long. V lost 3 bases to trimming and J lost 14 bases, with 17 bases between them. Germline V gives CDR1 SGDLS, CDR2 YYNGEE.

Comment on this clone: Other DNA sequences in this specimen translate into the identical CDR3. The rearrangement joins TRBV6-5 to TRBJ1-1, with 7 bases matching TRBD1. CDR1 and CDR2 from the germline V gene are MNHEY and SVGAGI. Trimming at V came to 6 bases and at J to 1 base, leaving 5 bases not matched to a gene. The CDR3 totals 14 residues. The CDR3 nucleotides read TGTGCCAGCAGCTATACAGGGGCGAACACTGAAGCTTTCTTT. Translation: CASSYTGANTEAFF.

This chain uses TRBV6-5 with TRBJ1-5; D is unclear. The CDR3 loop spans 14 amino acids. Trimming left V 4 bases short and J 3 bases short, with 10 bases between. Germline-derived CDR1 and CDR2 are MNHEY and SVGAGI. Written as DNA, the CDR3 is TGTGCCAGCAGTTTTACTAGGTACAATCAGCCCCAGCATTTT. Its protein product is CASSFTRYNQPQHF.

DNA of the CDR3: TGTGCCAGCAGTTTAGCACAGGGGGGACAGTACTTC. Translated: CASSLAQGGQYF. J is TRBJ2-7 and V is TRBV12-3 or TRBV12-4, with 8 bases that match TRBD1. The CDR3 is made up of 12 amino acids. V dropped 0 bases and J dropped 10; count of bases not matched to a gene: 2.

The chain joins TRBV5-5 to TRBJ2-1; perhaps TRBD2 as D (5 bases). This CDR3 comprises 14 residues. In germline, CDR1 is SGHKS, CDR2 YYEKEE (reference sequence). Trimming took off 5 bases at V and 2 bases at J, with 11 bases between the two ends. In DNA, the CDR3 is TGTGCCAGCAGACGGGGAACGGCCTACAATGAGCAGTTCTTC. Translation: CASRRGTAYNEQFF.